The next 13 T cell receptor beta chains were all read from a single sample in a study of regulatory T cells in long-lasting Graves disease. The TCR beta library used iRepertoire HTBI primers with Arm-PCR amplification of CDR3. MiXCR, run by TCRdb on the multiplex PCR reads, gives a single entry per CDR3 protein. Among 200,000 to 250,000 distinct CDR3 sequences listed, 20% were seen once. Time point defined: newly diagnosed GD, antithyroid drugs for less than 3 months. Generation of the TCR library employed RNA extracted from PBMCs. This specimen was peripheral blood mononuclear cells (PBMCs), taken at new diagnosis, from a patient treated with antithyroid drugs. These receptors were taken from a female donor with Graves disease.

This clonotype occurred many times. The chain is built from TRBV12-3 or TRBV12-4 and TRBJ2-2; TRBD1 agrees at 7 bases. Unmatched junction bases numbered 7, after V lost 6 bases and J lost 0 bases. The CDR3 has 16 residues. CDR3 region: CASRMTGWANTGELFF. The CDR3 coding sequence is TGTGCCAGCAGGATGACAGGGTGGGCGAACACCGGGGAGCTGTTTTTT.

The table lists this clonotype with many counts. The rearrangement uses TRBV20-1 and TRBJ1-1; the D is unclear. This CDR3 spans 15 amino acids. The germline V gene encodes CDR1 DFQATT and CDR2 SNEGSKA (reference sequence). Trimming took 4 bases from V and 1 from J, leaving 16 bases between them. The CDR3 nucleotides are TGCAGTGCTATCCAGCGTATTACTTGGAACACTGAAGCTTTCTTT. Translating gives CSAIQRITWNTEAFF.

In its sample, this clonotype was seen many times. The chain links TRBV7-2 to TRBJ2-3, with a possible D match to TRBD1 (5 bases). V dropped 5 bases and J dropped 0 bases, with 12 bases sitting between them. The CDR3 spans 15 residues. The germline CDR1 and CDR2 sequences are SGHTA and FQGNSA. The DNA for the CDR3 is TGTGCCAGCAGCCTGACAGTAACTAGCACAGATACGCAGTATTTT. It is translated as CASSLTVTSTDTQYF.

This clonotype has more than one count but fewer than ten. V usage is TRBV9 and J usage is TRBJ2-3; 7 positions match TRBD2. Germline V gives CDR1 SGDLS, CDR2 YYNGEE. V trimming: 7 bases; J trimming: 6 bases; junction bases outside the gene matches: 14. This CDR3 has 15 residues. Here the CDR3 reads CASADGGLAHDTQYF. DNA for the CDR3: TGTGCCAGCGCCGACGGGGGGTTGGCCCATGATACGCAGTATTTT.

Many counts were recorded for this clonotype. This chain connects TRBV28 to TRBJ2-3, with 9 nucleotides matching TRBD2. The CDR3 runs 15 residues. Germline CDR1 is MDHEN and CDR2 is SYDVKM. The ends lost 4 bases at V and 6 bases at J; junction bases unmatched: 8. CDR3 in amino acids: CASSSGQREADTQYF. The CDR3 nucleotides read TGTGCCAGCAGTTCGGGCCAGCGGGAGGCGGATACGCAGTATTTT.

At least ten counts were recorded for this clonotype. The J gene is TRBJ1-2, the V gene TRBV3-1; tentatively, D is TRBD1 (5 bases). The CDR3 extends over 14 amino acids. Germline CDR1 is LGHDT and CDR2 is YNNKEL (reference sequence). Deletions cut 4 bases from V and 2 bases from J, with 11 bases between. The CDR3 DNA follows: TGTGCCAGCAGCCCCGACGGGGGGAACTATGGCTACACCTTC. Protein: CASSPDGGNYGYTF.

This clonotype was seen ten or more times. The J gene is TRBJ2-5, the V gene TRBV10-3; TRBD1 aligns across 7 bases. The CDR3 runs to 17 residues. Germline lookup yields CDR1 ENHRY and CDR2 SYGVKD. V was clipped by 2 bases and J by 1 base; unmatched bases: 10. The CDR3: CAISEAETGRLQETQYF. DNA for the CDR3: TGTGCCATCAGTGAGGCCGAGACAGGGAGACTCCAAGAGACCCAGTACTTC.

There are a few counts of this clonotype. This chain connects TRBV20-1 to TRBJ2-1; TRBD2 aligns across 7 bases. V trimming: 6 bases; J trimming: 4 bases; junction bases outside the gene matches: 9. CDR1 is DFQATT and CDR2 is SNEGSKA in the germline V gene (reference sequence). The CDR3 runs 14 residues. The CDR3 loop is CSALRTSGYNEQFF. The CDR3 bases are TGCAGTGCGCTTCGGACTAGTGGGTACAATGAGCAGTTCTTC.

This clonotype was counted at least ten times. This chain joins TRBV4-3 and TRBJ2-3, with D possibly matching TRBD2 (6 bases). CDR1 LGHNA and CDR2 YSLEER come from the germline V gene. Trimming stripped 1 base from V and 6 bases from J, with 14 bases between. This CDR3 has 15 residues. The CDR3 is CASSQAEGSEDTQYF. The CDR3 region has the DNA TGCGCCAGCAGCCAAGCGGAGGGTTCGGAGGATACGCAGTATTTT.

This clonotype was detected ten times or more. The CDR3 protein is CASDTGPGSPLHF. For the CDR3, the DNA is TGTGCCAGCGATACGGGCCCTGGTTCACCCCTCCACTTT. This chain connects TRBV2 to TRBJ1-6; D call uncertain. V gave up 8 bases and J gave up 9 bases, with 14 bases separating them. The CDR3 is 13 residues long. The germline V gene encodes CDR1 SNHLY and CDR2 FYNNEI.

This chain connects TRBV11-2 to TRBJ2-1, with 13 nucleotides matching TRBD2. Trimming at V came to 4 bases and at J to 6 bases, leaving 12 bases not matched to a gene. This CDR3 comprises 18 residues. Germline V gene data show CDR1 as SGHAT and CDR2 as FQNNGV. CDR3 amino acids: CASSSGEGTSGVRNEQFF. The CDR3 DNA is TGTGCCAGCAGCTCAGGAGAAGGGACTAGCGGGGTTCGCAATGAGCAGTTCTTC.

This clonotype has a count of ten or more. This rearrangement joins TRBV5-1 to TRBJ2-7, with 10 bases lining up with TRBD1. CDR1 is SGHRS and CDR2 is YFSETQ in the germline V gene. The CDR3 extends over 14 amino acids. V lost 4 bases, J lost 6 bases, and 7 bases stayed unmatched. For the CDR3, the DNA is TGCGCCAGCAGCCTAAGACAGGGGGCCGGCGAGCAGTACTTC. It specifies CASSLRQGAGEQYF.

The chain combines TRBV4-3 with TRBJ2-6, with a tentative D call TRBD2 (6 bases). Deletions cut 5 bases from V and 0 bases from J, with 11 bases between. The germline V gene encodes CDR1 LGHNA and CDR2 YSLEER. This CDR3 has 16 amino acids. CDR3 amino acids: CASSLHGGSGANVLTF. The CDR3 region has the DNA TGCGCCAGCAGCTTACACGGGGGCTCTGGGGCCAACGTCCTGACTTTC.